Listed below are T cell receptor beta chains from one sample, sequenced in a study of PD-L1 blockade in urothelial cancer. Sequencing used immunoSEQ multiplex PCR; TCRdb keeps in-frame clones, though not all of them. The table has some 48,000 clones, roughly 86% seen once. The starting material was PBMCs, obtained around atezolizumab (anti-PD-L1) treatment. All receptors come from a man aged 55 to 70 with urothelial cancer. Both conserved end residues are part of each CDR3. A D gene is named only where the DNA matches it firmly. Where a row states a size, it is once, few, many or the class of an expanded clone; other rows omit it.

-	-	TRBV15	TRBJ2-6	TGTGCCGCAGGGGGGGCCAACGTCCTGACTTTC	CAAGGANVLTF
TRBD1	-	TRBV19	TRBJ2-2	TGTGCCAGTAGTATCAGGACAGGGTTAGGCACCGGGGAGCTGTTTTTT	CASSIRTGLGTGELFF
TRBD1	few	TRBV5-1	TRBJ1-1	TGCGCCAGCAGCTTCCAGGGGGCCGACACTGAAGCTTTCTTT	CASSFQGADTEAFF
-	-	TRBV10-3	TRBJ1-2	TGTGCCTCCCGGGAGGGAGACTATGGCTACACCTTC	CASREGDYGYTF
TRBD1	few	TRBV18	TRBJ1-3	TGTGCCAGCTCAGAGACCGGGACAGGGGACGGAAACACCATATATTTT	CASSETGTGDGNTIYF
-	once	TRBV5-1	TRBJ2-7	TGCGCCAGCAGCTTGGGACAGGGGAGGGCCCACGAGCAGTACTTC	CASSLGQGRAHEQYF
TRBD1	-	TRBV19	TRBJ1-2	TGTGCCAGTAGTGGCCCTGGACAGGCCGGATCGAACTATGGCTACACCTTC	CASSGPGQAGSNYGYTF
-	-	TRBV6-1	TRBJ1-2	TGTGCCAGCAGAGTTCCACACAACTATGGCTACACCTTC	CASRVPHNYGYTF
TRBD1	once	TRBV19	TRBJ1-2	TGTGCCAGTAGTATCTCGACAGGGAGTGGCTACACCTTC	CASSISTGSGYTF
TRBD1	-	TRBV11-3	TRBJ2-2	TGTGCCAGCAGCTTAGCGGGGACAGCCAACACCGGGGAGCTGTTTTTT	CASSLAGTANTGELFF
-	few	TRBV5-4	TRBJ2-5	TGTGCCAGCAGCCCTAACAGGGGAGGCGGAGAGACCCAGTACTTC	CASSPNRGGGETQYF
-	-	TRBV19	TRBJ2-5	TGTGCCAGTAGTATCAACGGGGAGACCCAGTACTTC	CASSINGETQYF
-	-	TRBV18	TRBJ2-1	TGTGCCAGCTCACCTACGAGCGACAGGTTCTTCAATGAGCAGTTCTTC	CASSPTSDRFFNEQFF
-	-	TRBV6-5	TRBJ1-1	TGTGCCAGCAGTTACGTTGGTGGCAGGGGATTAGGTGAAGCTTTCTTT	CASSYVGGRGLGEAFF
TRBD2	-	TRBV4-3	TRBJ2-1	TGCGCCAGCAGCCAAGGGACTAGCGGGACCTCCTACAATGAGCAGTTCTTC	CASSQGTSGTSYNEQFF
TRBD2	-	TRBV4-3	TRBJ2-5	TGCGCCAGCAGCCAAGAGTGGGCTAGCGGGGGGCAAGAGACCCAGTACTTC	CASSQEWASGGQETQYF
TRBD1	-	TRBV7-2	TRBJ2-2	TGTGCCAGCAGCCTGGGACAGGGGAACACCGGGGAGCTGTTTTTT	CASSLGQGNTGELFF
TRBD1	-	TRBV19	TRBJ2-3	TGTGCCAGTAATCGGGACAGGCGAAGCACAGATACGCAGTATTTT	CASNRDRRSTDTQYF
-	-	TRBV7-8	TRBJ1-2	TGTGCCAGCAGCTCGGGCAGGGGCAGGGCCTATGGCTACACCTTC	CASSSGRGRAYGYTF
TRBD2	-	TRBV5-1	TRBJ2-5	TGCGCCAGCAGCTATCGGACTAGAAGCCAAGAGACCCAGTACTTC	CASSYRTRSQETQYF
-	-	TRBV6-6	TRBJ1-6	TGTGCCAGCAGTTACTCTTATCTTGATTCACCCCTCCACTTT	CASSYSYLDSPLHF
TRBD2	-	TRBV5-4	TRBJ2-5	TGTGCCAGCAGCTTGTCCGGCGGGGGGTGGGAGACCCAGTACTTC	CASSLSGGGWETQYF